This entry lists 23 T cell receptor beta chains sequenced from one sample in a study of tumor-infiltrating lymphocytes in primary liver carcinoma. A primer in the constant region served to generate TCR beta cDNA from 450 to 600 ng of total RNA. Construction of TCR beta libraries relied on three successive nested multiplex PCR rounds employing slightly modified ARM-PCR. The opening two PCR rounds, ten to eleven cycles each, paired TRBV1-TRBV30 forward primers with a C-beta reverse primer. TCRdb reprocessed the multiplex PCR reads via MiXCR and lists one record per CDR3 protein. Here the sample spans over 40,000 distinct CDR3 sequences, around 82% being singletons. Each 20-30 mg portion of unsorted bulk tissue served as the source for co-extraction of RNA and DNA. Sequenced input: liver tumor tissue from sampling region 5. Regarding subset: tumor region T5, tumor centre. The receptors were gathered from a man aged 35 to 55 with primary liver carcinoma and hepatitis B virus infection.

Points on this clonotype: Relative to the germline gene, one junction end is altered; a read error may explain this. The rearrangement joins TRBV11-2 to TRBJ2-4; no definite D call. CDR1 is SGHAT and CDR2 is FQNNGV in the germline V gene. This CDR3 is built from 15 residues. The CDR3 loop reads CSSISSAVAKNIQYF. As DNA, the CDR3 is TGTTCCAGCATCTCTTCGGCGGTAGCCAAAAACATTCAGTACTTC.

About this clonotype itself: Relative to the germline gene, one junction end is altered; a read error may explain this. The chain joins TRBV6-5 to TRBJ2-5; 7 bases are a match to TRBD1. Per the germline V gene, CDR1 is MNHEY and CDR2 is SVGAGI. The CDR3 has 14 amino acids. CDR3 sequence (DNA): TGTACCAGCAGTCAACAGGGGTGGGAAGAGACCCAATACTTC. Translated: CTSSQQGWEETQYF.

Concerning this clonotype: A much larger clone sits a single nucleotide away, making a read error possible. The chain links TRBV5-1 to TRBJ2-2; 14 positions agree with TRBD2. J lost 2 bases, V lost 3 bases, and 6 bases had no gene match. From germline, CDR1 is SGHRS and CDR2 YFSETQ. This CDR3 has 18 amino acids. The CDR3 protein is CASSSGLAGEKNTGELFF. Written as DNA, the CDR3 is TGCGCCAGCAGCTCGGGACTAGCGGGAGAGAAAAACACCGGGGAGCTGTTTTTT.

A remark on this clonotype: One end of the junction is discordant with germline, which a read error may explain. The V and J genes are TRBV29-1 and TRBJ1-1, with D maybe TRBD1 (5 bases). This CDR3 has 15 residues. Per germline, CDR1 SQVTM and CDR2 ANQGSEA. The DNA of the CDR3 is TGCAGCGTTCGGGCAGGGTTGGGAATGAACATTGAAGCTTTCTTT. It translates to CSVRAGLGMNIEAFF. The entire variable domain, with the rest obtained from reference TRBV29-1 and TRBJ1-1, is as follows: SAVISQKPSRDICQRGTSLTIQCQVDSQVTMMFWYRQQPGQSLTLIATANQGSEATYESGFVIDKFPISRPNLTFSTLTVSNMSPEDSSIYLCSVRAGLGMNIEAFFGQGTRLTVV.

This clonotype came up once. Lacking the conserved final phenylalanine or tryptophan, this CDR3 likely reflects a read error. Because the CDR3's place on the DNA is in doubt, the DNA is left out and the CDR3 is given as listed by TCRdb. This chain links TRBV11-1 with TRBJ2-1; the table assigns TRBD2, which was not confirmed against the DNA. Germline V CDR1 and CDR2: SGHAT, FQDESV (reference sequence). The CDR3 is 13 amino acids long, termini counted. CDR3 sequence: CASSAGGPNKQLL.

Worth noting for this clonotype: A read error may explain this, as a much larger clone is one base away. The rearrangement links TRBV2 to TRBJ1-5; D not certain. Germline CDR1 is SNHLY and CDR2 is FYNNEI. CDR3 size: 13 residues. The CDR3 region is CASCELRNQPQHF. The CDR3 region has the DNA TGTGCCAGCTGTGAATTACGCAATCAGCCCCAGCATTTT.

This clonotype was found many times. Possible read error: a much larger clone is one base away. The CDR3 does not close with the conserved phenylalanine or tryptophan, likely indicating a read error. This rearrangement joins TRBV6-7 to TRBJ2-4; a weak D match, TRBD2 (5 bases). TRBV6-7 is designated an ORF whose function remains uncertain. The CDR3 runs 13 residues. The CDR3 protein is CALTRGTKNIQYL. CDR3 DNA sequence: TGTGCTCTCACCCGGGGAACCAAAAACATTCAGTACCTC.

Details on this clonotype: A read error is possible here, since a much larger clone lies one base away. This sequence joins TRBV15 and TRBJ2-3; possible D gene TRBD2, 6 bases. V was pared by 2 bases and J by 3 bases, with 18 bases between. The germline CDR1 and CDR2 sequences are LNHNV and YYDKDF (reference sequence). The CDR3 sequence is 17 residues long. The CDR3 sequence: CATSRTVRAGRTDTQYF. CDR3 sequence (DNA): TGTGCCACCAGCAGAACGGTAAGGGCGGGACGAACAGATACGCAGTATTTT.

Regarding this clonotype: Just one base apart from a much larger clone, this may be a read error. V is TRBV2 and J is TRBJ2-1, with 9 bases fitting TRBD2. This CDR3 region has 13 residues. Germline CDR1 is SNHLY and CDR2 is FYNNEI. As DNA, the CDR3 is TGTGCCAACAGTGATAGCGGGAGTAATGAGCAGTTCTTC. Its protein product is CANSDSGSNEQFF.

In the case of this clonotype: The germline gene is not matched at one end of the junction; a read error may be the cause. J is TRBJ1-1 and V is TRBV7-9; D remains unclear. Germline-derived CDR1 and CDR2 are SEHNR and FQNEAQ (reference sequence). This CDR3 comprises 13 residues. CDR3 amino acids: CASAVQQNTEASF. In DNA, the CDR3 is TGTGCCAGCGCGGTACAGCAGAACACTGAAGCTTCCTTT.

The J gene is TRBJ2-3, the V gene TRBV12-3 or TRBV12-4; 7 bases match TRBD1. The CDR3 totals 15 residues. In DNA, the CDR3 is TGTAATAGCAGTTCCGAGGGGGCTGAATTCTATATGCAGTATTTT. Translating it yields CNSSSEGAEFYMQYF.

Turning to this clonotype: Since the CDR3 does not end with the conserved phenylalanine or tryptophan, this likely comes from a read error. The CDR3 DNA is TGTGACAGCAGCCAAGCGTGGCGCGGATCCTACGAGCAGTACTTA. Its translation: CDSSQAWRGSYEQYL. The rearrangement uses TRBV4-2 and TRBJ2-7; no reliable D call. CDR1 LGHNA and CDR2 YNFKEQ come from the germline V gene. The CDR3 runs 15 residues.

This clonotype was seen a single time. A much more abundant neighbour one base away suggests this may be a read error. The gene calls are TRBV14 and TRBJ1-6; no reliable D call. Germline CDR1 is SGHDN and CDR2 is FVKESK. CDR3 length: 15 residues. This CDR3 is CASSQEFPGNSSLHF. CDR3 sequence (DNA): TGTGCCAGCAGCCAAGAGTTTCCGGGGAATTCATCCCTCCACTTT.

The chain uses TRBV7-2 and TRBJ2-5; possible D gene TRBD1, 6 bases. Trimming shortened V by 4 bases and J by 4 bases, and 10 bases separated the two germline ends. Germline values: CDR1 SGHTA, CDR2 FQGNSA. The CDR3 totals 13 residues. CDR3 in DNA: TGTGCCAGCAGCTCAGACAGGCGAGAGACCCAGTACTTC. Amino acids: CASSSDRRETQYF.

A word on this clonotype: One end of the junction varies from germline; a read error may be responsible. The rearrangement joins TRBV11-3 to TRBJ2-7; D assignment may be TRBD1 or TRBD2 (5 bases each). The germline gives CDR1 SGHNT, CDR2 YENEEA. This CDR3 is 13 amino acids long. CDR3 bases: TGTGCCAGCGGCGTGGGACGGTCCTACGAGCACTACTTC. Its translation: CASGVGRSYEHYF.

This clonotype was counted at least ten times. V is TRBV30 and J is TRBJ1-1, with a tentative D call TRBD1 (6 bases). The ends were cut back, 0 bases at V and 1 base at J, with 12 bases in the middle. The CDR3 is made up of 15 amino acids. CDR1 GTSNPN and CDR2 SVGIG come from the germline V gene (reference sequence). The CDR3 DNA reads as TGTGCCTGGAGTGTATGGGGGGCGCAGAACACTGAAGCTTTCTTT. Protein product: CAWSVWGAQNTEAFF.

This chain links TRBV5-4 with TRBJ2-6; D gene unclear. V was clipped by 0 bases and J by 7 bases, with 20 bases between them. The germline V gene has CDR1 SGHNT and CDR2 YYREEE (reference sequence). CDR3 length: 18 residues. For the CDR3, the DNA is TGTGCCAGCAGCTTGGGACCGCTCTCCTCCTTTGGAGCCAACGTCCTGACTTTC. It codes for CASSLGPLSSFGANVLTF.

This clonotype has just one count. A read error may produce the germline difference seen at one junction end. V and J are TRBV4-2 and TRBJ2-6, with TRBD2 matching over 10 bases. The germline V gene has CDR1 LGHNA and CDR2 YNFKEQ. The CDR3 spans 18 residues. CDR3 sequence: CANSQVRTSGSGANVLTF. The DNA for the CDR3 is TGTGCCAATAGCCAAGTTAGGACTAGCGGTTCTGGGGCCAACGTCCTGACCTTC.

Notes on this clonotype: An end of the junction does not agree with germline; a read error may underlie this. The J gene is TRBJ2-4, the V gene TRBV11-1, with TRBD2 as a possible D gene (6 bases). CDR1 SGHAT and CDR2 FQDESV come from the germline V gene (reference sequence). CDR3 length: 17 residues. The CDR3, as DNA: TGTACCAGCAGCTTTCCCCGGACTGGCGGGACCAAAAACATTCAGTGCTTC. Translated: CTSSFPRTGGTKNIQCF. The complete variable domain, with remaining parts taken from reference TRBV11-1 and TRBJ2-4, reads EAEVAQSPRYKITEKSQAVAFWCDPISGHATLYWYRQILGQGPELLVQFQDESVVDDSQLPKDRFSAERLKGVDSTLKIQPAELGDSAMYLCTSSFPRTGGTKNIQCFGAGTRLSVL.

To note about this clonotype: Its ends do not fully match the called genes, so a read error is possible. The V and J genes are TRBV29-1 and TRBJ2-7; tentatively, D is TRBD1 or TRBD2 (6 bases each). Germline V gene sequence: CDR1 SQVTM, CDR2 ANQGSEA. The CDR3 is 14 amino acids. The CDR3 DNA follows: TGCAGCGTTGCCCCTTGGGGGGCCAACTACAAGCAATATTTC. It is translated as CSVAPWGANYKQYF.

Turning to this clonotype: A read error may account for a junction end that differs from germline. The V gene is TRBV12-3 or TRBV12-4, the J gene TRBJ1-2; D gene uncertain. The CDR3 runs 11 residues. Here the CDR3 DNA reads TGTACCAGCAGCCGCGTAGGAGGCTACACCTTC. Its translation: CTSSRVGGYTF.

In the case of this clonotype: This is likely a read error, given that the CDR3 carries no conserved phenylalanine or tryptophan at its end. This chain uses TRBV29-1 with TRBJ1-1; D is ambiguous. CDR1 and CDR2 (germline): SQVTM, ANQGSEA. This CDR3 region has 12 residues. CDR3 loop: CSLESGVTEAFL. The CDR3 DNA is TGCAGCCTTGAATCCGGGGTCACTGAAGCTTTCCTT.

Comment on this clonotype: Germline and junction disagree at one end, which may indicate a read error. CDR3 residues: CVSSRTGTVIANYGYTF. As DNA, the CDR3 is TGTGTCAGCAGCCGAACCGGAACAGTAATAGCTAACTATGGCTATACCTTC. This chain uses TRBV11-1 with TRBJ1-2, with no clear D. The CDR3 runs 17 residues. Looked up from germline, CDR1 is SGHAT and CDR2 is FQDESV (reference sequence).